Listed below are T cell receptor beta chains from one sample, sequenced in a study of beta chain features in type 1 diabetes. Here immunoSEQ multiplex PCR was the method, and the copy in TCRdb shows in-frame clones only, minus some. In the table there are some 270,000 clones, roughly a tenth of which are singletons. The sequenced material came from naive CD4+ T cells from blood. The receptors here all came from a man aged 25-45 years with type 1 diabetes. Each CDR3 is given with its conserved first and last residue. Each record gives: V gene, CDR3 length, D gene, J gene, clone size, CDR3 DNA, CDR3 protein. D genes are given only for firm matches. Rows may omit the clone size; those that give it use once, few, many or a size class.

>TRBV18|15|NA|TRBJ1-2|few
TGTGCCAGCTCACCTGAAGGGCTCCCCGGGGATGGCTACACCTTC
CASSPEGLPGDGYTF
>TRBV27|16|TRBD1|TRBJ1-2|few
TGTGCCAGCAGTTTATTGGGACAGGGGCGTGGATATGGCTACACCTTC
CASSLLGQGRGYGYTF
>TRBV11-1|17|NA|TRBJ2-3|NA
TGTGCCAGCAGCTTAGGCAGGGGCCCCACGATCACAGATACGCAGTATTTT
CASSLGRGPTITDTQYF
>TRBV25-1|14|NA|TRBJ2-3|NA
TGTGCCAGCAGCCCCAGGTGGAACCCAGATACGCAGTATTTT
CASSPRWNPDTQYF
>TRBV4-1|14|NA|TRBJ1-5|few
TGCGCCAGCAGCCAGGGCGACGGGGATCAGCCCCAGCATTTT
CASSQGDGDQPQHF
>TRBV25-1|14|TRBD1|TRBJ1-6|NA
TGTGCCACCCAGGGGGCCCCCTATAATTCACCCCTCCACTTT
CATQGAPYNSPLHF
>TRBV21-1|17|NA|TRBJ2-5|NA
TGTGCCAGCAGCAAAGAGCTCCCCTTTCAGGCCCAAGAGACCCAGTACTTC
CASSKELPFQAQETQYF
>TRBV7-2|16|TRBD2|TRBJ2-3|NA
TGTGCCAGCAGCTTAGGGATAGCGGGGAGCACAGATACGCAGTATTTT
CASSLGIAGSTDTQYF
>TRBV30|13|NA|TRBJ1-1|NA
TGTGCCTGGGGGGGGGTTAGTGGCACTGAAGCTTTCTTT
CAWGGVSGTEAFF
>TRBV5-1|16|NA|TRBJ2-1|few
TGCGCCAGCAGCTTGAGTATTGGCAGCGTCTGGGATGAGCAGTTCTTC
CASSLSIGSVWDEQFF
>TRBV5-4|15|NA|TRBJ1-2|few
TGTGCCAGCAGCCCCGCTGTGGGAGATAACTATGGCTACACCTTC
CASSPAVGDNYGYTF
>TRBV7-6|16|TRBD1|TRBJ2-5|few
TGTGCCAGCAGTCCCACCCTCTGGGACAGGCAAGAGACCCAGTACTTC
CASSPTLWDRQETQYF
>TRBV5-1|15|TRBD1|TRBJ2-5|NA
TGCGCCAGCAGCTTGACGACAGGGGGCAGGGAGACCCAGTACTTC
CASSLTTGGRETQYF
>TRBV7-9|17|TRBD1|TRBJ2-3|few
TGTGCCAGCAGCGTCCCGGCCGGGACAGGGGCCACAGATACGCAGTATTTT
CASSVPAGTGATDTQYF
>TRBV18|15|NA|TRBJ2-1|NA
TGTGCCAGCTCACTGGGGTCAGGGTACTACAATGAGCAGTTCTTC
CASSLGSGYYNEQFF
>TRBV23-1|14|NA|TRBJ1-6|few
TGCGCCAGCACCACGGACCCGGGAAATTCACCCCTCCACTTT
CASTTDPGNSPLHF
>TRBV2|15|TRBD1|TRBJ2-5|few
TGTGCCAGCAGTTACAGGGGATTGTTACAAGAGACCCAGTACTTC
CASSYRGLLQETQYF
>TRBV19|15|NA|TRBJ1-5|few
TGTGCCACCAACGCCCACGAGGGCGGCAATCAGCCCCAGCATTTT
CATNAHEGGNQPQHF
>TRBV5-1|16|NA|TRBJ2-2|NA
TGCGCCAGCAGCTTGACCGAGGTTCTGGACACCGGGGAGCTGTTTTTT
CASSLTEVLDTGELFF
>TRBV5-6|15|NA|TRBJ2-2|NA
TGTGCCAGCAGCACGTACAGGAAAACAGCCGGGGAGCTGTTTTTT
CASSTYRKTAGELFF
>TRBV11-2|13|NA|TRBJ2-5|few
TGTGCCAGCAGCACCCGGTACCAAGAGACCCAGTACTTC
CASSTRYQETQYF
>TRBV7-2|17|TRBD1|TRBJ1-6|NA
TGTGCCAGCAGCCTCGAAGGCGGACAGGGCTGGAGTTCACCCCTCCACTTT
CASSLEGGQGWSSPLHF
>TRBV5-1|16|TRBD2|TRBJ2-5|few
TGCGCCAGCAGCTTTAGCGGGGGGGCCGTCGGAGAGACCCAGTACTTC
CASSFSGGAVGETQYF
>TRBV30|14|TRBD2|TRBJ2-5|few
TGTGCCTGCCTCAGGCTAGCGGGGGGAGAGACCCAGTACTTC
CACLRLAGGETQYF
>TRBV6-6|14|NA|TRBJ1-5|NA
TGTGCCAGCAGCCAGACAGCGGGGAATCAGCCCCAGCATTTT
CASSQTAGNQPQHF
>TRBV14|13|NA|TRBJ1-5|few
TGTGCCAGCAGCCCCGGACAGCGCCAGCCCCAGCATTTT
CASSPGQRQPQHF
>TRBV18|13|TRBD1|TRBJ1-1|few
TGTGCCAGCTCATCGGACAGGTCGACTGAAGCTTTCTTT
CASSSDRSTEAFF
>TRBV9|14|NA|TRBJ2-2|NA
TGTGCCAGCAGCGCCCCAGGAAACACCGGGGAGCTGTTTTTT
CASSAPGNTGELFF
>TRBV5-6|16|TRBD1|TRBJ1-1|NA
TGTGCCAGCAGCTCGAGGCTACAGGGGAGTGGCACTGAAGCTTTCTTT
CASSSRLQGSGTEAFF
>TRBV11-1|13|NA|TRBJ2-2|NA
TGTGCCAGCAGCTCCCTAGTCGGCGGGGAGCTGTTTTTT
CASSSLVGGELFF
>TRBV11-2|15|NA|TRBJ1-5|NA
TGTGCCAGCAGCTTAGAAGGGGATAGCAATCAGCCCCAGCATTTT
CASSLEGDSNQPQHF
>TRBV7-2|17|NA|TRBJ1-2|few
TGTGCCAGCAGCCTTATGGGCCCGATGAATGGGCTCTATGGCTACACCTTC
CASSLMGPMNGLYGYTF
>TRBV11-2|15|NA|TRBJ1-1|few
TGTGCCAGCAGCTTAGGTCGCCAGGTGAACACTGAAGCTTTCTTT
CASSLGRQVNTEAFF
>TRBV12-5|13|NA|TRBJ2-5|NA
TGTGCTAGTGGTCCCCAACCCCGGGGGACCCAGTACTTC
CASGPQPRGTQYF
>TRBV18|18|TRBD2|TRBJ2-3|few
TGTGCCAGCTCACCACCGAGAGGACTAGCGGGGGAGGCAGATACGCAGTATTTT
CASSPPRGLAGEADTQYF
>TRBV19|11|NA|TRBJ1-2|NA
TGTGCCAGTCAGGGACTGGATGGCTACACCTTC
CASQGLDGYTF
>TRBV28|15|TRBD1|TRBJ2-7|once
TGTGCCAGCAGTTCTCCCGGACAGGGGGCTTACGAGCAGTACTTC
CASSSPGQGAYEQYF
>TRBV5-1|16|TRBD1|TRBJ2-7|few
TGCGCCAGCAGCTATGGACAGGGAGAAAAGGTCTACGAGCAGTACTTC
CASSYGQGEKVYEQYF
>TRBV25-1|16|TRBD1|TRBJ1-4|few
TGTGCCAGCAGTGGTTATACAGGGGGCCTTAATGAAAAACTGTTTTTT
CASSGYTGGLNEKLFF
>TRBV5-1|14|NA|TRBJ1-6|few
TGCGCCAGCAGCTTGGGGAGCCCCGATTCACCCCTCCACTTT
CASSLGSPDSPLHF
>TRBV18|16|TRBD1|TRBJ1-1|NA
TGTGCCAGCTCTCGCGGACAGGCTCAGATGAACACTGAAGCTTTCTTT
CASSRGQAQMNTEAFF
>TRBV7-8|12|NA|TRBJ2-5|few
TGTGCCAGCAGCTTAGCGCGGGAGACCCAGTACTTC
CASSLARETQYF
>TRBV28|13|NA|TRBJ2-2|few
TGTGCCAGCAGTTTTCGGGGATCCGGGGAGCTGTTTTTT
CASSFRGSGELFF
>TRBV7-9|14|NA|TRBJ2-1|NA
TGTGCCAGCAGCTTAGGTAGCGACCTAGGGGAGCAGTTCTTC
CASSLGSDLGEQFF
>TRBV5-1|14|TRBD1|TRBJ1-2|NA
TGCGCCAGCAGCTTGGACAGGGGAATAAATGGCTACACCTTC
CASSLDRGINGYTF
>TRBV28|12|NA|TRBJ2-7|NA
TGTGCCAGCAGTTCCCCCACCTACGAGCAGTACTTC
CASSSPTYEQYF
>TRBV29-1|14|NA|TRBJ2-3|few
TGCAGCGTGTCTAGCGAAGGAGACACAGATACGCAGTATTTT
CSVSSEGDTDTQYF
>TRBV25-1|14|NA|TRBJ2-3|NA
TGTGCCAGCAGGAGGGGCGGGGCCACAGATACGCAGTATTTT
CASRRGGATDTQYF
>TRBV7-9|17|NA|TRBJ2-2|NA
TGTGCCAGCAGCTTAGCGGACAGATTCAGATACACCGGGGAGCTGTTTTTT
CASSLADRFRYTGELFF
>TRBV7-9|15|NA|TRBJ2-4|few
TGTGCCAGCAGCTTTTGGGGCCAGGCCAAAAACATTCAGTACTTC
CASSFWGQAKNIQYF